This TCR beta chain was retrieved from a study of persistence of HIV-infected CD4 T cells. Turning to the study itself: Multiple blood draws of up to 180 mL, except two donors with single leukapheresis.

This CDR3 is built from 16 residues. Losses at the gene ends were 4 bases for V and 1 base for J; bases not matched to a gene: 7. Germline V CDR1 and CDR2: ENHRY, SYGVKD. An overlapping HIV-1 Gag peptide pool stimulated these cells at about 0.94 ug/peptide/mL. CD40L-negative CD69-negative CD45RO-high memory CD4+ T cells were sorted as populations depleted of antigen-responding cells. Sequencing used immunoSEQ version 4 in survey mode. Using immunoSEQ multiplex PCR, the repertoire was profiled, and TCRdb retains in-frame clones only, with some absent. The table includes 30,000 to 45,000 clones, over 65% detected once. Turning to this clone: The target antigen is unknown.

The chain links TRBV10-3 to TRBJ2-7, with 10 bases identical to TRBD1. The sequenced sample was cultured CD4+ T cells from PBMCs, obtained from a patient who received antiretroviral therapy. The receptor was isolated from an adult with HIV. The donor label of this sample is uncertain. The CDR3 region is CAISGQGALYSYEQYF. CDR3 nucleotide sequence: TGTGCCATCAGTGGACAGGGGGCCCTTTATTCCTACGAGCAGTACTTC.